This T cell receptor beta chain is drawn from a study of post-analysis software for immune sequencing data. Points from the study as a whole: Multiple sclerosis was associated with a significant reduction in normalized Chao1 diversity relative to controls.

Incorporated into the TCR beta cDNA libraries were unique molecular identifiers, which served to reduce PCR and sequencing biases. The T cell input of roughly 0.9 to 10 million gave roughly 0.5 million cDNA molecules. From the PCR reads, TCRdb called clonotypes with MiXCR, one entry per CDR3 protein. The table includes approximately 570,000 distinct CDR3 sequences, 44% detected once. Worth noting for this clonotype: The antigen is unknown.

This TCR was sampled from a girl aged 10 to 17 with multiple sclerosis. Sequencing used blood.

The CDR3 loop is CASSHPTGQGRRGASDEQFF. In DNA, the CDR3 is TGTGCCAGCAGCCACCCTACGGGACAGGGGAGGAGGGGGGCTAGTGATGAGCAGTTCTTC. The chain joins TRBV4-2 to TRBJ2-1; 10 nucleotides agree with TRBD1. Germline CDR1 is LGHNA and CDR2 is YNFKEQ. Trimming removed 3 bases from V and 8 bases from J; junction bases left unmatched: 22. The CDR3 runs 20 residues.